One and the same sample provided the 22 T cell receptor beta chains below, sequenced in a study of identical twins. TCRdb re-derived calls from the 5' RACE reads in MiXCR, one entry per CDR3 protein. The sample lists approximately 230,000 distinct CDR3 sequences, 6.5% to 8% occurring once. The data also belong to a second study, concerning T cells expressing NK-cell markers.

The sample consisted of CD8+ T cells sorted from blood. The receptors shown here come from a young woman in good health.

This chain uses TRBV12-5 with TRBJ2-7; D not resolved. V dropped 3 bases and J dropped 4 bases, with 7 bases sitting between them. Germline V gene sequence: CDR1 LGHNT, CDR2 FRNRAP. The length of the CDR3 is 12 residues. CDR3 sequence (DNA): TGTGCTAGTGGTTTAGTGAGTTACGAGCAGTACTTC. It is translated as CASGLVSYEQYF.

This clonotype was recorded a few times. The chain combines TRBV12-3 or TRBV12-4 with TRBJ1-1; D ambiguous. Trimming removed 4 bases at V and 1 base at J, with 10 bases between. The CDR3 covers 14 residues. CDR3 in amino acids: CASSYSIWNTEAFF. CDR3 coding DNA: TGTGCCAGCAGTTACTCCATCTGGAACACTGAAGCTTTCTTT.

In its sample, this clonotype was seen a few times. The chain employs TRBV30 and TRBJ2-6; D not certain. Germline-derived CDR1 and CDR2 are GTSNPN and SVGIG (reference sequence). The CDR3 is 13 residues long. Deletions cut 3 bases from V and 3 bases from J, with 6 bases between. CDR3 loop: CAWSPGGANVLTF. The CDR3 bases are TGTGCCTGGAGCCCGGGTGGGGCCAACGTCCTGACTTTC.

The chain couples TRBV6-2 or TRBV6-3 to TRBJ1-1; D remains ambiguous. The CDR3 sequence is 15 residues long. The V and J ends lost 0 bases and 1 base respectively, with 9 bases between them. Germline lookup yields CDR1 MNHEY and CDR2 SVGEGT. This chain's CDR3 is CASSYSGTENTEAFF. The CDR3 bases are TGTGCCAGCAGTTACTCAGGCACGGAGAACACTGAAGCTTTCTTT.

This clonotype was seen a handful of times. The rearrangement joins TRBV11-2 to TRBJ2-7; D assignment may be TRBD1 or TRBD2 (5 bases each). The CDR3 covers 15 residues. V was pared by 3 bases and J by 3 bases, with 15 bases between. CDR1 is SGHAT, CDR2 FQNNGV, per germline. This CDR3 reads CASSLFGASNYEQYF. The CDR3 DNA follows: TGTGCCAGCAGCTTGTTCGGGGCTAGCAACTACGAGCAGTACTTC.

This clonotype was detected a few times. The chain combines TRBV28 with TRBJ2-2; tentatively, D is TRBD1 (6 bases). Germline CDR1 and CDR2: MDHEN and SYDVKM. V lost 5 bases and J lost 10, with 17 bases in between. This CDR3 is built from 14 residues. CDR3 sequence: CASSLRTEAEELFF. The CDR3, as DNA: TGTGCCAGCAGTCTCCGGACAGAAGCCGAGGAGCTGTTTTTT.

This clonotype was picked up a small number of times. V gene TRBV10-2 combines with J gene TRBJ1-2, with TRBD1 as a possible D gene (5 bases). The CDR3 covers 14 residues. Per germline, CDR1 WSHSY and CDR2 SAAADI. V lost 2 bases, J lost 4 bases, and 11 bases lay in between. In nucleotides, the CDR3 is TGCGCCAGCAGTGAGGAGGGACCTAGCTATGGCTACACCTTC. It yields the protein CASSEEGPSYGYTF.

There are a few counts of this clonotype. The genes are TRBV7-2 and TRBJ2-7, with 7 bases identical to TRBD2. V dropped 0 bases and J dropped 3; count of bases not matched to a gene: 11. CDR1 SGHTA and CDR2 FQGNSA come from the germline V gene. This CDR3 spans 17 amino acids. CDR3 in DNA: TGTGCCAGCAGCTTAGCGGTAGCCCCAGCGGGATTCTACGAGCAGTACTTC. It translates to CASSLAVAPAGFYEQYF.

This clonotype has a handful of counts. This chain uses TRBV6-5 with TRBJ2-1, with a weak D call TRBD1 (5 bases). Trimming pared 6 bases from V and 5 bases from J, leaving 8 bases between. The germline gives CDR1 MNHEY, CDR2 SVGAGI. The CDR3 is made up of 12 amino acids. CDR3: CASSSGHNEQFF. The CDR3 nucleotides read TGTGCCAGCAGCTCAGGGCACAATGAGCAGTTCTTC.

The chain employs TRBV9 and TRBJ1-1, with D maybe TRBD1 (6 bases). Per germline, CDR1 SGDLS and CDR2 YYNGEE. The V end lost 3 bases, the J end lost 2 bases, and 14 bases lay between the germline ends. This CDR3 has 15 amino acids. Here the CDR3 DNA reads TGTGCCAGCAGCGCCACACAGGGAAGTAACACTGAAGCTTTCTTT. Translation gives CASSATQGSNTEAFF.

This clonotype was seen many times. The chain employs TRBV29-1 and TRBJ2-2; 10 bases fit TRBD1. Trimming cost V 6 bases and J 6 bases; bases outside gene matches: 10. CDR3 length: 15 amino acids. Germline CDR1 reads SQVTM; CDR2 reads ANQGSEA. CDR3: CSVRSGTGVPGELFF. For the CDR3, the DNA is TGCAGCGTCCGATCCGGGACAGGGGTACCCGGGGAGCTGTTTTTT.

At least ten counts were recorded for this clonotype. The CDR3 loop reads CASSLSLFYEQYF. The CDR3 DNA is TGTGCCAGCAGTTTAAGTCTTTTTTACGAGCAGTACTTC. The chain employs TRBV12-3 or TRBV12-4 and TRBJ2-7, with unresolved D. This CDR3 has 13 amino acids. With 2 bases removed from V and 4 bases from J, the gap between germline ends came to 9 bases.

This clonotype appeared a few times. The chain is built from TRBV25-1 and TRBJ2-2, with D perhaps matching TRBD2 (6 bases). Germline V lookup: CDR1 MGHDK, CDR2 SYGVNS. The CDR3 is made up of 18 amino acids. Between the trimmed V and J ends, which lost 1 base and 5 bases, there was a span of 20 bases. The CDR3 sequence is CASSEFVGSRERTGELFF. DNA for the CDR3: TGTGCCAGCAGTGAATTTGTCGGTAGCCGGGAGCGGACCGGGGAGCTGTTTTTT.

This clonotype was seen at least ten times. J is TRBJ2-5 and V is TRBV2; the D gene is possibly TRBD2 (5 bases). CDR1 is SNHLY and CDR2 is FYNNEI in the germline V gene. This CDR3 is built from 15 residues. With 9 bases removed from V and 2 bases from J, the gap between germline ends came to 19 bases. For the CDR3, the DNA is TGTGCCAGTTCCGCCGAAGCGGCTCTACAAGAGACCCAGTACTTC. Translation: CASSAEAALQETQYF. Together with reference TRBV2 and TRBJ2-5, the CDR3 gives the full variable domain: EPEVTQTPSHQVTQMGQEVILRCVPISNHLYFYWYRQILGQKVEFLVSFYNNEISEKSEIFDDQFSVERPDGSNFTLKIRSTKLEDSAMYFCASSAEAALQETQYFGPGTRLLVL.

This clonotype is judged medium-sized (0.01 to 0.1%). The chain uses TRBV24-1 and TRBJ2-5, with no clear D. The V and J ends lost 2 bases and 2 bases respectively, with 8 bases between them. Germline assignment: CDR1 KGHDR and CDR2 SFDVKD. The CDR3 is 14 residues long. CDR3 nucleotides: TGTGCCACCAGTGATTCGAGCAGGCAAGAGACCCAGTACTTC. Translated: CATSDSSRQETQYF.

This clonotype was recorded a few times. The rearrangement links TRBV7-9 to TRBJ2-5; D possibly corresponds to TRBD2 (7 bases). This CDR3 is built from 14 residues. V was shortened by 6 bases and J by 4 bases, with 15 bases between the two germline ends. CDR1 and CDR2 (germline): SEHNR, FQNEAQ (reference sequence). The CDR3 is CASRERGAGETQYF. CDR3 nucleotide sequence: TGTGCCAGCAGGGAACGGGGGGCAGGAGAGACCCAGTACTTC. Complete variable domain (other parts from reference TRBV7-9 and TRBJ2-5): DTGVSQNPRHKITKRGQNVTFRCDPISEHNRLYWYRQTLGQGPEFLTYFQNEAQLEKSRLLSDRFSAERPKGSFSTLEIQRTEQGDSAMYLCASRERGAGETQYFGPGTRLLVL.

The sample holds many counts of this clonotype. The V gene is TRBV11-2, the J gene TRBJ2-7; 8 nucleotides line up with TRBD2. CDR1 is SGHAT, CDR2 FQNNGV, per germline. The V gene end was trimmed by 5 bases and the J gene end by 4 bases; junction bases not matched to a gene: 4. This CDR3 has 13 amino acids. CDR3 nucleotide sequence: TGTGCCAGCAGCCCCGGGACTAGATACGAGCAGTACTTC. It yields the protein CASSPGTRYEQYF.

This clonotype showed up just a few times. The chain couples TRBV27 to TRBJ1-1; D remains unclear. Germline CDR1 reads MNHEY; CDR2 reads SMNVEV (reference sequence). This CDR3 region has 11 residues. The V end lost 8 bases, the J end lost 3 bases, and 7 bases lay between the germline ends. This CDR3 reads CASESDTEAFF. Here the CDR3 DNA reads TGTGCCAGCGAATCCGACACTGAAGCTTTCTTT.

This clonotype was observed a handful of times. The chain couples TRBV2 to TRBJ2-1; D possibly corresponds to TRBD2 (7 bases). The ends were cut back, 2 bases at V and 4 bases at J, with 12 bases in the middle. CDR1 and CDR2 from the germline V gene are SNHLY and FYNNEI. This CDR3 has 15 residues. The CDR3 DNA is TGTGCCAGCAGTGAATCGGGGGGCGCTTACAATGAGCAGTTCTTC. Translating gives CASSESGGAYNEQFF.

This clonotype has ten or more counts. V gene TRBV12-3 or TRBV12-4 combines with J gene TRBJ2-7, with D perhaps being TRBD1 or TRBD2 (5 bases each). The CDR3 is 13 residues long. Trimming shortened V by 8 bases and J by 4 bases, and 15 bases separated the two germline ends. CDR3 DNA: TGTGCCAGCTGTGCAGGGACCCTGTACGAGCAGTACTTC. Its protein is CASCAGTLYEQYF.

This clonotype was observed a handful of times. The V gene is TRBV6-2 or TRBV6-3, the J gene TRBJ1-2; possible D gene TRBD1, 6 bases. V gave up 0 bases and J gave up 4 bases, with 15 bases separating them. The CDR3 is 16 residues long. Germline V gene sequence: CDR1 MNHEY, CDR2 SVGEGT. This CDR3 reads CASSYSAAGEGYGYTF. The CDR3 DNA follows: TGTGCCAGCAGTTACTCAGCGGCAGGGGAAGGCTATGGCTACACCTTC.

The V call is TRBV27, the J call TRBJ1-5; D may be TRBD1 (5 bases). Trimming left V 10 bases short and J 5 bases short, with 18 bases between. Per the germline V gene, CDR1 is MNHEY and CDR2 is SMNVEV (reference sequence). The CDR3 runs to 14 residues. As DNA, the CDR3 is TGTGCCACTTCGCTGGGGGGGATATATCAGCCCCAGCATTTT. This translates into CATSLGGIYQPQHF.